This TCR beta chain was obtained from a study of memory CD4+ T cells and cytomegalovirus serostatus. V was cut by 0 bases and J by 3 bases, with 10 bases left in between. CDR3 length: 14 residues. Germline V gene sequence: CDR1 SGDLS, CDR2 YYNGEE. Sequenced by immunoSEQ multiplex PCR; TCRdb stores in-frame clones only, minus some. The table lists tens of thousands of clones, 60% to 85% of them singletons. Single viable CD3+CD4+CD8-CD45RO+ cells were sorted as the memory CD4+ T cells. The chain has TRBV9 and TRBJ2-7; D not resolved. This receptor was taken from an adult in good health and CMV-seronegative. Specimen: memory CD4+ T cells from blood. CDR3 amino acids: CASSVGSQSYEQYF. The CDR3 bases are TGTGCCAGCAGCGTAGGAAGCCAGAGCTACGAGCAGTACTTC. The full variable domain, its missing parts supplied by reference TRBV9 and TRBJ2-7, is DSGVTQTPKHLITATGQRVTLRCSPRSGDLSVYWYQQSLDQGLQFLIQYYNGEERAKGNILERFSAQQFPDLHSELNLSSLELGDSALYFCASSVGSQSYEQYFGPGTRLTVT.